This T cell receptor (beta chain) was recovered during a study of beta chain features in type 1 diabetes. Study-level information: All of the samples together had 107,917,701 sorted cells examined. General observations from the study: The study found moderately but significantly shorter TCRB CDR3s in all four CD4+ subsets of Type 1 diabetes patients. The naive, central memory and Treg TCRB repertoires of patients appeared to be more similar to one another than those of healthy donors. HLA influence on TCRB rearrangement stayed unresolved here.

A few counts support this clone. Its target is unknown. Looked up from germline, CDR1 is LNHDA and CDR2 is SQIVND (reference sequence). The CDR3 length is 16 residues. With 7 bases clipped from V and 6 bases from J, the junction kept 16 bases outside the gene matches. Reverse transcription of all isolated RNA meant that expressed TCRB transcripts were sequenced. Here immunoSEQ multiplex PCR was the method, and the copy in TCRdb shows in-frame clones only, minus some. The table includes around 120,000 clones, 17% detected once. Sequenced: central memory CD4+ T cells from blood. This TCR was recovered from a man between 18 and 29 years old with type 1 diabetes. This chain connects TRBV19 to TRBJ2-7; the match to TRBD1 covers 9 bases. The CDR3 spells CASTTRRGQGFGEQYF. In nucleotides, the CDR3 is TGTGCCAGTACCACCCGGCGGGGACAGGGATTCGGCGAGCAGTACTTC. The entire variable domain, with the rest obtained from reference TRBV19 and TRBJ2-7, is as follows: DGGITQSPKYLFRKEGQNVTLSCEQNLNHDAMYWYRQDPGQGLRLIYYSQIVNDFQKGDIAEGYSVSREKKESFPLTVTSAQKNPTAFYLCASTTRRGQGFGEQYFGPGTRLTVT.